The entry that follows covers one TCR beta chain sequence. What it recognizes is unknown. In the PCR, 60 Vbeta and 13 Jbeta primers were used. Here immunoSEQ multiplex PCR was the method, and the copy in TCRdb shows in-frame clones only, minus some. There are 85,000 or so clones in the sample, with 1% to 1.4% held by the top ten. This sample was included in a study of cytomegalovirus exposure and HLA in healthy donors. Study findings and constraints: Under in vitro conditions, three CMV-associated chains were confirmed as specific for CMV antigens. TCR beta V- and J-gene trimming was later associated with a missense DCLRE1C variant.

The TCR sequence derives from a woman in her twenties or thirties in good health and CMV-seronegative. What was sequenced was PBMCs.

The CDR3 spells CASSLNRADTDTQYF. CDR3 nucleotide sequence: TGCGCCAGCAGCTTGAACCGAGCTGACACAGATACGCAGTATTTT. This chain uses TRBV5-1 with TRBJ2-3; D unresolved. Germline-derived CDR1 and CDR2 are SGHRS and YFSETQ. V dropped 1 base and J dropped 2 bases, with 11 bases sitting between them. The CDR3 has 15 residues.